This T cell receptor (beta chain) was found in a study of shared clonotypes between healthy human individuals. CDR1 and CDR2 from the germline V gene are PRHDT and FYEKMQ (reference sequence). With 6 bases removed from V and 9 bases from J, the gap between germline ends came to 12 bases. The CDR3 has 13 residues. The repertoire was sequenced with immunoSEQ multiplex PCR; TCRdb's copy has only in-frame clones and lacks some. Of some 2.1 million clones listed, 90% to 95% are singletons. Donors were healthy HIV-negative adults without recent acute infections or vaccinations. A few counts support this clone.

This sequence was found in a young man in good health. The material sequenced was naive CD4+ T cells sorted from blood. As to subset: CD45RA+ positively selected. The gene calls are TRBV13 and TRBJ1-6; D call uncertain. In DNA, the CDR3 is TGTGCCAGCAGTCCCAATTTCGGTTCACCCCTCCACTTT. Amino acid sequence: CASSPNFGSPLHF. The full variable domain, completed using reference TRBV13 and TRBJ1-6, is AAGVIQSPRHLIKEKRETATLKCYPIPRHDTVYWYQQGPGQDPQFLISFYEKMQSDKGSIPDRFSAQQFSDYHSELNMSSLELGDSALYFCASSPNFGSPLHFGNGTRLTVT.